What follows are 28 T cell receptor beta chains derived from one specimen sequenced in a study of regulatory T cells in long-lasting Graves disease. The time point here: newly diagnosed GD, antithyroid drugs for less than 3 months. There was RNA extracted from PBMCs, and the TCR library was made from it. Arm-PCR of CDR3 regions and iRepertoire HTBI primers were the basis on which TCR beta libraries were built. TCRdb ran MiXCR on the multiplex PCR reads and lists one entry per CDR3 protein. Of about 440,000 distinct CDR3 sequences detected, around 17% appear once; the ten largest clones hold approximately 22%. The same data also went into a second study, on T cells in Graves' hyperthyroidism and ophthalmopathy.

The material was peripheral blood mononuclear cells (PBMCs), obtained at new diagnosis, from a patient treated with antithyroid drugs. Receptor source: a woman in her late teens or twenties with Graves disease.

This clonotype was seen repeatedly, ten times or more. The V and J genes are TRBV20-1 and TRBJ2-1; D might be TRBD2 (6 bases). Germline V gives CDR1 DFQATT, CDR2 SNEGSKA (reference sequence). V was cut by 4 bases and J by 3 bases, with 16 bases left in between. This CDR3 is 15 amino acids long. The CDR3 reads CSANGGGVNYNEQFF. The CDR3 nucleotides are TGCAGTGCTAATGGGGGAGGAGTTAACTACAATGAGCAGTTCTTC.

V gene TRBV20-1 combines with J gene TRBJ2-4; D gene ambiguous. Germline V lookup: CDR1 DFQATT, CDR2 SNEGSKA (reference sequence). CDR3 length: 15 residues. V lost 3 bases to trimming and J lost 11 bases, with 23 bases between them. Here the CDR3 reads CSASPRLVGNPLQYF. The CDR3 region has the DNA TGCAGTGCTAGTCCCCGGCTAGTCGGAAACCCCCTTCAGTACTTC.

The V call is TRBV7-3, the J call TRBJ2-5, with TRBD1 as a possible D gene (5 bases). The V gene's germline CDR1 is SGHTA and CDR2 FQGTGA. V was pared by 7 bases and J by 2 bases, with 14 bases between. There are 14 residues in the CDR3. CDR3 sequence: CASTPPGKQETQYF. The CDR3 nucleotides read TGTGCCAGCACCCCACCAGGGAAGCAAGAGACCCAGTACTTC.

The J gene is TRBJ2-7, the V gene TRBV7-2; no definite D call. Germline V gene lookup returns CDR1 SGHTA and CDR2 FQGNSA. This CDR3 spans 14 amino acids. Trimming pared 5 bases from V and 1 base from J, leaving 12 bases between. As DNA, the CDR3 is TGTGCCAGCAGCCCCGTCCCACTATCCTACGAGCAGTACTTC. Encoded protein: CASSPVPLSYEQYF.

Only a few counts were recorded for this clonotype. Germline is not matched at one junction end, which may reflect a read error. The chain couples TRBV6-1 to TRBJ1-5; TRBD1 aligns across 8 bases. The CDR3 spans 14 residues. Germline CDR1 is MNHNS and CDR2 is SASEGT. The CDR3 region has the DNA TGTGCCAGCAGCCCAGGACAGGGCAAACAGCCCCAGCATTTT. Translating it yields CASSPGQGKQPQHF.

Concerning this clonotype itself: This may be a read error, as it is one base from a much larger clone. The CDR3 here is CSASGRRTYNEQYF. CDR3 DNA: TGCAGTGCTAGCGGGAGGAGGACCTACAATGAGCAGTACTTC. The rearrangement links TRBV20-1 to TRBJ2-7, with 7 bases lining up with TRBD2. CDR1 is DFQATT, CDR2 SNEGSKA, per germline (reference sequence). V was clipped by 3 bases and J by 7 bases; unmatched bases: 12. This CDR3 contains 14 residues.

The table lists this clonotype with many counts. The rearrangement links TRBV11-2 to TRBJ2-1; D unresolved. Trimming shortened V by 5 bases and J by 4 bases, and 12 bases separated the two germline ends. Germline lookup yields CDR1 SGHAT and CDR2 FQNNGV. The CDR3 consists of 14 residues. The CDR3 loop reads CASSPNLVYNEQFF. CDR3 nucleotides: TGTGCCAGCAGCCCAAATCTAGTATACAATGAGCAGTTCTTC.

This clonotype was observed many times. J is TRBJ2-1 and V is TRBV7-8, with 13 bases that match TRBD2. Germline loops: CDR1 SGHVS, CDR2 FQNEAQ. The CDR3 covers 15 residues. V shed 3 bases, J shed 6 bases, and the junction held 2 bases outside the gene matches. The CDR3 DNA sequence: TGTGCCAGCAGCTTCACTAGCGGGAGGGTCAATGAGCAGTTCTTC. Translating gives CASSFTSGRVNEQFF.

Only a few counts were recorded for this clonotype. For the CDR3, the DNA is TGCAGTGCTGTGCGGGAGTCCACCTACGAGCAGTACTTC. This encodes CSAVRESTYEQYF. This rearrangement joins TRBV20-1 to TRBJ2-7; 7 positions agree with TRBD2. This CDR3 has 13 residues. Germline V gene sequence: CDR1 DFQATT, CDR2 SNEGSKA (reference sequence). V was clipped by 5 bases and J by 2 bases; unmatched bases: 6.

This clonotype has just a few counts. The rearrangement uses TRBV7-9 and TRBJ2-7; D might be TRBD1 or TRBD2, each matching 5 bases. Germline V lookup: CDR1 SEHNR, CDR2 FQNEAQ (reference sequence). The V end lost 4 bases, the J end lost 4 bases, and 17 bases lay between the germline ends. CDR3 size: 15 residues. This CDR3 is CASSSGLGTQYEQYF. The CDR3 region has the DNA TGTGCCAGCAGCTCCGGGCTCGGGACGCAATACGAGCAGTACTTC.

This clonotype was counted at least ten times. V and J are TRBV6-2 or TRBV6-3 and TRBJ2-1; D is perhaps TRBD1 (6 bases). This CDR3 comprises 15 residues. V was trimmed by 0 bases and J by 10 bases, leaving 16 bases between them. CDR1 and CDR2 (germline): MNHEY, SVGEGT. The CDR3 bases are TGTGCCAGCAGTTACTCCGCAGAGGGGGTGGGGGAGCAGTTCTTC. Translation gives CASSYSAEGVGEQFF.

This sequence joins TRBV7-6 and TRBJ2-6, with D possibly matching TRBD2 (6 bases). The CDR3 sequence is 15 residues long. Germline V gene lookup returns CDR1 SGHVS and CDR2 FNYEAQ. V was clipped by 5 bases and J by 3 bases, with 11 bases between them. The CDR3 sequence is CASSGRGGGANVLTF. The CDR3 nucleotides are TGTGCCAGCAGCGGAAGGGGAGGTGGGGCCAACGTCCTGACTTTC.

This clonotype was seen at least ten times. As DNA, the CDR3 is TGTGCCAGCAGCCTTAGGCTAGCGCAGTATAATGAGCAGTTCTTC. Residues: CASSLRLAQYNEQFF. This chain uses TRBV2 with TRBJ2-1, with D maybe TRBD2 (6 bases). Germline loops: CDR1 SNHLY, CDR2 FYNNEI. The CDR3 covers 15 residues. Trimming shortened V by 6 bases and J by 7 bases, and 19 bases separated the two germline ends.

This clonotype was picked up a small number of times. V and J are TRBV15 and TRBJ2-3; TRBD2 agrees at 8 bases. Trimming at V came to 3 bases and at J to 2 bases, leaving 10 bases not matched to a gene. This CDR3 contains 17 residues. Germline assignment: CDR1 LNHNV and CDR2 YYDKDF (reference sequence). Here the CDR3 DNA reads TGTGCCACCAGCAGCGAATTGACTAGCGCGAACACAGATACGCAGTATTTT. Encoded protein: CATSSELTSANTDTQYF.

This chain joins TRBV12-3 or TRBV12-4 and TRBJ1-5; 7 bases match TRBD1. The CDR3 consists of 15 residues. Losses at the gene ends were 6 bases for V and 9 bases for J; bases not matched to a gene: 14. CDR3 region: CASSPEGALGGPQHF. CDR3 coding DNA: TGTGCCAGCAGCCCCGAGGGGGCTCTCGGTGGGCCCCAGCATTTT.

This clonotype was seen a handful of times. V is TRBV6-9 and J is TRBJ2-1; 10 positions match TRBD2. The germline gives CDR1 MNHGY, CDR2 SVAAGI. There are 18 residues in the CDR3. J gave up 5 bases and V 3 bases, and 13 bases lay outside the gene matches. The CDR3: CASSYSGLAGVSNNEQFF. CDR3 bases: TGTGCCAGCAGTTACTCCGGTCTAGCGGGAGTATCCAACAATGAGCAGTTCTTC.

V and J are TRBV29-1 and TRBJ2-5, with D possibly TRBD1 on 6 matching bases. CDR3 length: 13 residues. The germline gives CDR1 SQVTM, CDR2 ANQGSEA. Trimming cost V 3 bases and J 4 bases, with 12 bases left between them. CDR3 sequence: CSVDRTGLETQYF. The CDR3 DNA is TGCAGCGTTGACCGAACAGGGTTAGAGACCCAGTACTTC.

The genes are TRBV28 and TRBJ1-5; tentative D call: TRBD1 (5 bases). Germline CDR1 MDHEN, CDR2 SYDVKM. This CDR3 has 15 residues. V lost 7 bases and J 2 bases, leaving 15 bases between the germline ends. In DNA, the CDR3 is TGTGCCAGCATGCGCCAGGGTGAGGGCAATCAGCCCCAGCATTTT. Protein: CASMRQGEGNQPQHF.

Here the CDR3 reads CASSPRLAGVTGELFF. For the CDR3, the DNA is TGTGCCAGCAGTCCACGACTAGCGGGAGTTACCGGGGAGCTGTTTTTT. The chain recombines TRBV28 with TRBJ2-2, with 12 positions matching TRBD2. Looked up from germline, CDR1 is MDHEN and CDR2 is SYDVKM. The junction had 6 bases not matched to a gene; V was cut back by 5 bases and J by 5 bases. The CDR3 has 16 amino acids.

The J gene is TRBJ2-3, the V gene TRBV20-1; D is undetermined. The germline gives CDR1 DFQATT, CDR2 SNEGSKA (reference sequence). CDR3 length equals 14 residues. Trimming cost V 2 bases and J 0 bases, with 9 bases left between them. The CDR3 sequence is CSARTGPSTDTQYF. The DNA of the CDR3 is TGCAGTGCTAGAACGGGTCCTAGCACAGATACGCAGTATTTT.

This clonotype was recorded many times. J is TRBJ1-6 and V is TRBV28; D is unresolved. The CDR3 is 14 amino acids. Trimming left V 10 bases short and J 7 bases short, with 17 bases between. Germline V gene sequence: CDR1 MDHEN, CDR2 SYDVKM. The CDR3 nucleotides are TGTGCCAACAGCCTTCGTCTGGGCAATTCACCCCTCCACTTT. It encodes CANSLRLGNSPLHF.

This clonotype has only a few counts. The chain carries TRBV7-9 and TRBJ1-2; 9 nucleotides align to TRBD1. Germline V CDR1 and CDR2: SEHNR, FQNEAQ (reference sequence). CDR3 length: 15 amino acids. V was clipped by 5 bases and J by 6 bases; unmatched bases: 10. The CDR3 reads CASSELVTGGDGYTF. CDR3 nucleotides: TGTGCCAGCAGCGAACTCGTAACAGGGGGCGATGGCTACACCTTC.

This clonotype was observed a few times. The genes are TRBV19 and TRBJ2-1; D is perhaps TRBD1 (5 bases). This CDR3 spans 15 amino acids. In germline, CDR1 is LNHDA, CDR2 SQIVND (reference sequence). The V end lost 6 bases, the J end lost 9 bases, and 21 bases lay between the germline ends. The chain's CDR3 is CASSGLAQAIGEQFF. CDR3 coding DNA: TGTGCCAGTAGCGGGCTTGCACAGGCTATTGGTGAGCAGTTCTTC.

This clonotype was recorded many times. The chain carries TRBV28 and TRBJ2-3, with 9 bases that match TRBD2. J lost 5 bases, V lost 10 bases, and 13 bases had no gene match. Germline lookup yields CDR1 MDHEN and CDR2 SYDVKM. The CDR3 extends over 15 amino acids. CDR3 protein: CATGRAGGRQDTQYF. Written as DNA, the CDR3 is TGTGCCACCGGTCGGGCGGGAGGGAGGCAAGATACGCAGTATTTT. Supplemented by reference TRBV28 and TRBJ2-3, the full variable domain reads DVKVTQSSRYLVKRTGEKVFLECVQDMDHENMFWYRQDPGLGLRLIYFSYDVKMKEKGDIPEGYSVSREKKERFSLILESASTNQTSMYLCATGRAGGRQDTQYFGPGTRLTVL.

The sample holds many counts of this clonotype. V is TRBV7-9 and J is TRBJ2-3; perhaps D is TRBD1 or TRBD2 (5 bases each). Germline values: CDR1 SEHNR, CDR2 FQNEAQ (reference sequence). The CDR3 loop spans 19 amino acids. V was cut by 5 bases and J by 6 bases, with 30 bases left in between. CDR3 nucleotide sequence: TGTGCCAGCAGCCTTGACCTCCCGTCTCCGGGACGGAAAATGGATACGCAGTATTTT. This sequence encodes CASSLDLPSPGRKMDTQYF.

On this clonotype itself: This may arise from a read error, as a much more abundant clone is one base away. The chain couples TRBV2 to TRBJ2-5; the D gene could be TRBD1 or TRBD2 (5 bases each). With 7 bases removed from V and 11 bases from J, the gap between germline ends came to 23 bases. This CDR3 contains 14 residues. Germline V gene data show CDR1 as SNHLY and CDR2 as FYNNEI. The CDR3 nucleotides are TGTGCCAGCAAACGGGACGAAGCCTACAATGAGCAGTACTTC. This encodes CASKRDEAYNEQYF.

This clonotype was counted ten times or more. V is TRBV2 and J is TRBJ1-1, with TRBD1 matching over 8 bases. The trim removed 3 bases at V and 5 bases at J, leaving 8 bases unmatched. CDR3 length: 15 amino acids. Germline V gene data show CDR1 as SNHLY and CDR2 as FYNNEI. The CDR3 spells CASSEANRGKTEAFF. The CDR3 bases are TGTGCCAGCAGTGAGGCGAACAGGGGGAAGACTGAAGCTTTCTTT.

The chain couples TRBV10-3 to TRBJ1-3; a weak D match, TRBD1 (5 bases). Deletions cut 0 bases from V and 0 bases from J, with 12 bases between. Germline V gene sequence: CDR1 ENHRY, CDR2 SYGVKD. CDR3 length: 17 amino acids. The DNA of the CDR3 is TGTGCCATCAGTGAGTCGAGGGGACGGGGCTCTGGAAACACCATATATTTT. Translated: CAISESRGRGSGNTIYF.